One and the same sample provided the 4 T cell receptor beta chains below, sequenced in a study of T cell repertoires in ileal Crohn's disease. The data were produced by immunoSEQ multiplex PCR, yet TCRdb's version contains in-frame clones alone and is incomplete. The table lists about 8,400 clones, around three quarters of them singletons. The sample comprised ileal tissue. The origin of the receptors is an adult with Crohn's disease.

This chain links TRBV5-1 with TRBJ2-1; TRBD1 matches 10 bases. V was clipped by 4 bases and J by 9 bases; unmatched bases: 13. Germline V gene lookup returns CDR1 SGHRS and CDR2 YFSETQ. The CDR3 totals 16 residues. CDR3 protein: CASSGGGQGGGGEQFF. In DNA, the CDR3 is TGCGCCAGCAGCGGAGGCGGACAGGGGGGAGGGGGTGAGCAGTTCTTC.

As regards this clone: A read error may account for a junction end that differs from germline. This rearrangement joins TRBV6-5 to TRBJ1-2; possible D gene TRBD1, 6 bases. Germline CDR1 is MNHEY and CDR2 is SVGAGI. CDR3 size: 13 residues. The CDR3 DNA is TGTGCCAGCAGTTACACAGGGACTAATGGCTACACTTTC. Protein: CASSYTGTNGYTF.

The rearrangement links TRBV4-1 to TRBJ2-7; TRBD2 matches 9 bases. The CDR3 is 18 residues long. The trim removed 0 bases at V and 2 bases at J, leaving 11 bases unmatched. CDR1 is MGHRA, CDR2 YSYEKL, per germline. The CDR3 sequence: CASSQDVLDLAGTYEQYF. DNA for the CDR3: TGCGCCAGCAGCCAAGACGTGTTGGACCTAGCGGGAACCTACGAGCAGTACTTC.

The sample holds one count of this clone. The chain links TRBV5-5 to TRBJ1-1, with 7 bases matching TRBD1. V lost 0 bases and J lost 0; bases outside the gene matches: 5. Germline V lookup: CDR1 SGHKS, CDR2 YYEKEE (reference sequence). The CDR3 has 16 residues. This chain's CDR3 is CASSLAWTGMNTEAFF. The CDR3 coding sequence is TGTGCCAGCAGCTTGGCCTGGACAGGCATGAACACTGAAGCTTTCTTT.